Reported below is one TCR beta chain. Its antigen is still unknown. These data originate in a study of vaccination and CD4 T cells after COVID-19. In the study overall: A median of around 70 days (range 14 to 241) separated dose two from the taking of post-vaccine samples.

Described treatment: roughly 10-day PBMC culture with coronavirus spike peptide pools or control peptides (ViraFEST assay). Cultured CD4+ T cells had their DNA profiled by the Oncomine TCR Beta short-read assay. TCRdb processed the PCR reads anew with MiXCR; each CDR3 protein has one entry. The table shows some 15,000 distinct CDR3 sequences, with approximately 49% occurring only once. Study findings and constraints: Only after vaccination were a median 86.3% of convalescents' reactive clones seen.

The sequenced material came from CD4+ T cells from blood, cultured in vitro. The clonotype comes from a human donor who had recovered from COVID-19.

The CDR3 spells CASSLAGRAGPETQYF. CDR3 nucleotide sequence: TGTGCCAGCAGCTTAGCTGGGCGGGCTGGCCCAGAGACCCAGTACTTC. The chain links TRBV11-2 to TRBJ2-5; D might be TRBD2 (5 bases). Germline V gene sequence: CDR1 SGHAT, CDR2 FQNNGV. The CDR3 has 16 amino acids. With 1 base removed from V and 4 bases from J, the gap between germline ends came to 16 bases.